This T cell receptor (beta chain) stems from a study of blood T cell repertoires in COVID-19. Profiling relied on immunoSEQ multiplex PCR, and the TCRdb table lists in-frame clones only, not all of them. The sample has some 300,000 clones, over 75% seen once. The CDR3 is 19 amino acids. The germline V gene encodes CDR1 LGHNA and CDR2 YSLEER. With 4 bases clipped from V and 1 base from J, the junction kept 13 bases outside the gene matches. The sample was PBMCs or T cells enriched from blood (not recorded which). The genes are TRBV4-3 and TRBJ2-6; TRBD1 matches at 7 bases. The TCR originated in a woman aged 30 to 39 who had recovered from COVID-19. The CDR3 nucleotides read TGCGCCAGCAGCCTGCTGACAGGGCCAATCGATTCTGGGGCCAACGTCCTGACTTTC. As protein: CASSLLTGPIDSGANVLTF.